These 10 T cell receptor beta chains share one sample of origin, sequenced in a study of blood T cells in healthy people across ages. Together with a sample-barcoded 5' primer, a J-beta primer mix was included in a second PCR lasting roughly 6 to 12 cycles. TCRdb reanalysed the 5' RACE reads using MiXCR and keeps one entry per CDR3 protein. The table records hundreds of thousands of distinct CDR3 sequences, about 32% of them present only once. The specimen sequenced was blood. The source is a woman of 80 years or more in good health.

This clonotype was picked up a small number of times. The chain has TRBV15 and TRBJ1-2, with D unresolved. Per germline, CDR1 LNHNV and CDR2 YYDKDF (reference sequence). V was shortened by 3 bases and J by 4 bases, with 12 bases between the two germline ends. The CDR3 consists of 14 residues. The CDR3 sequence is CATSSSGRTYGYTF. The CDR3 DNA reads as TGTGCCACCAGCAGCTCTGGGCGGACCTATGGCTACACCTTC.

The chain links TRBV7-9 to TRBJ1-5; D might be TRBD1 (5 bases). The CDR3 is made up of 15 amino acids. Trimming pared 5 bases from V and 3 bases from J, leaving 14 bases between. Per germline, CDR1 SEHNR and CDR2 FQNEAQ (reference sequence). This CDR3 is CASSPSQGDNQPQHF. Here the CDR3 DNA reads TGTGCCAGCAGCCCCTCGCAGGGAGACAATCAGCCCCAGCATTTT.

In regard to this clonotype: The missing conserved phenylalanine or tryptophan at the end of this CDR3 makes a read error likely. This sequence joins TRBV6-1 and TRBJ2-1, with 8 bases aligning to TRBD2. This CDR3 is built from 13 residues. Germline trimming cut 6 bases from V and 9 bases from J; bases unmatched to any gene: 7. Per the germline V gene, CDR1 is MNHNS and CDR2 is SASEGT. The CDR3 is CASREPGLVEQFV. As DNA, the CDR3 is TGTGCCAGCAGGGAACCGGGACTAGTTGAGCAGTTCGTC.

The chain joins TRBV7-2 to TRBJ1-5; tentative D call: TRBD1 (6 bases). Deletions cut 7 bases from V and 7 bases from J, with 17 bases between. This CDR3 comprises 14 residues. Germline CDR1 SGHTA, CDR2 FQGNSA. For the CDR3, the DNA is TGTGCCAGCACACCCGGGGGCCAGGGGCAGCCCCAGCATTTT. Translating gives CASTPGGQGQPQHF.

The V and J genes are TRBV6-6 and TRBJ2-1, with D perhaps TRBD2 (7 bases). The CDR3 covers 14 residues. The V end was cut by 5 bases, the J end by 8 bases, with 16 bases between. CDR1 is MNHNY and CDR2 is SVGAGI in the germline V gene (reference sequence). This chain's CDR3 is CASSRGGWGDEQFF. CDR3 coding DNA: TGTGCCAGCAGTAGGGGGGGGTGGGGCGATGAGCAGTTCTTC.

This chain links TRBV28 with TRBJ2-1, with 12 bases identical to TRBD2. Losses at the gene ends were 9 bases for V and 0 bases for J; bases not matched to a gene: 12. CDR3 length: 18 residues. Germline lookup yields CDR1 MDHEN and CDR2 SYDVKM. The CDR3 loop is CASPPGLAGLASYNEQFF. In nucleotides, the CDR3 is TGTGCCAGTCCCCCGGGACTAGCGGGCCTAGCCTCCTACAATGAGCAGTTCTTC.

The sample holds many counts of this clonotype. This chain joins TRBV10-3 and TRBJ2-7; 11 nucleotides align to TRBD1. Looked up from germline, CDR1 is ENHRY and CDR2 is SYGVKD. With V trimmed by 0 bases and J by 5 bases, 3 bases remained unmatched. This CDR3 comprises 15 residues. The CDR3 protein is CAISESGQGDNEQYF. The DNA for the CDR3 is TGTGCCATCAGTGAGTCGGGACAGGGGGACAACGAGCAGTACTTC.

The DNA for the CDR3 is TGTGCCAGCAACTCGGACGGGTACGAGCAGTACTTC. This sequence encodes CASNSDGYEQYF. The V gene is TRBV28, the J gene TRBJ2-7, with unresolved D. The CDR3 extends over 12 amino acids. Trimming shortened V by 7 bases and J by 4 bases, and 11 bases separated the two germline ends. Germline CDR1 reads MDHEN; CDR2 reads SYDVKM.

This clonotype was counted many times. The chain joins TRBV7-9 to TRBJ1-2, with D tentatively TRBD1 (6 bases). There are 15 residues in the CDR3. V was cut by 2 bases and J by 6 bases, with 16 bases left in between. From germline, CDR1 is SEHNR and CDR2 FQNEAQ (reference sequence). The CDR3 coding sequence is TGTGCCAGCAGCTTAACCACAGGGCGGGATGATGGCTACACCTTC. Its translation: CASSLTTGRDDGYTF.

A note on this clonotype: A read error may explain this, as a much larger clone is one base away. The chain links TRBV12-3 or TRBV12-4 to TRBJ2-3, with D perhaps matching TRBD1 (5 bases). Trimming removed 2 bases from V and 4 bases from J, with 13 bases in between. The CDR3 spans 15 residues. In DNA, the CDR3 is TGTGCCAGCAGTTTATCAGGGATGGGCGCAGATACGCAGTATTTT. It translates to CASSLSGMGADTQYF.